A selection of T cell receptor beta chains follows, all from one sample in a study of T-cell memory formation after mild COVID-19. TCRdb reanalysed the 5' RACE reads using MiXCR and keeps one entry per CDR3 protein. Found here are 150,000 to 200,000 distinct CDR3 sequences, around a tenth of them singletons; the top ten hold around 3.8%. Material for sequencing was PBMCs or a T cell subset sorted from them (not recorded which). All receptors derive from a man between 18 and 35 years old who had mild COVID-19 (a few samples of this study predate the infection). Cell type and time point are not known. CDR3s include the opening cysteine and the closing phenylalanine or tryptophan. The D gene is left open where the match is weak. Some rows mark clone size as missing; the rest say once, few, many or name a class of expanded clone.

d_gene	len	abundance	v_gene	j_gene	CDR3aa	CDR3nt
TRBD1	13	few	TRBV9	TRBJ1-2	CASSATDRGGYTF	TGTGCCAGCAGCGCGACCGACAGGGGCGGCTACACCTTC
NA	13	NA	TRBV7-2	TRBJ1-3	CASSLALSPPIYF	TGTGCCAGCAGCTTAGCGCTCTCTCCGCCCATATATTTT
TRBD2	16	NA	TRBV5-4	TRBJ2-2	CASSPGGAMNTGELFF	TGTGCCAGCAGCCCCGGGGGGGCTATGAACACCGGGGAGCTGTTTTTT
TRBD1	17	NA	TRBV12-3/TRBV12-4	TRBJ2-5	CASSLGIGRTGRETQYF	TGTGCCAGCAGTTTAGGGATAGGCCGGACAGGGAGGGAGACCCAGTACTTC
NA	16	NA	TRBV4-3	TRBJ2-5	CASSQEGGGRQETQYF	TGCGCCAGCAGCCAAGAGGGTGGGGGCCGACAAGAGACCCAGTACTTC
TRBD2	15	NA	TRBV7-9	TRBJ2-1	CASSLDRGGHNEQFF	TGTGCCAGCAGCTTAGACCGGGGGGGTCACAATGAGCAGTTCTTC
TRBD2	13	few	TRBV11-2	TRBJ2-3	CASSLSGDDTQYF	TGTGCCAGCAGCTTAAGCGGGGATGATACGCAGTATTTT
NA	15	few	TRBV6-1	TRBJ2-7	CASSEVGDNSYEQYF	TGTGCCAGCAGTGAAGTAGGAGACAACTCCTACGAGCAGTACTTC
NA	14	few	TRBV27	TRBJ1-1	CASSLRPAATEAFF	TGTGCCAGCAGTTTACGTCCAGCGGCTACTGAAGCTTTCTTT
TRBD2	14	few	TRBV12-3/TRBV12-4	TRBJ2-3	CASSQGGGADTQYF	TGTGCCAGCAGTCAGGGCGGGGGGGCGGATACGCAGTATTTT
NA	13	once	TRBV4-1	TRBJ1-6	CASRDFGESPLHF	TGCGCCAGCAGAGATTTTGGGGAATCACCCCTCCACTTT
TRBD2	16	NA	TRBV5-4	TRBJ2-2	CASSAGLARNTGELFF	TGTGCCAGCAGCGCCGGACTAGCGAGGAACACCGGGGAGCTGTTTTTT
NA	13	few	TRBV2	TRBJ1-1	CASSHAESTEAFF	TGTGCCAGCAGTCATGCTGAGAGCACTGAAGCTTTCTTT
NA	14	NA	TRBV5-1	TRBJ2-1	CASSLTVTYNEQFF	TGCGCCAGCAGCTTGACTGTGACCTACAATGAGCAGTTCTTC
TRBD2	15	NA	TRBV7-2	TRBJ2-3	CASRRRGGAADTQYF	TGTGCCAGCAGGCGGAGGGGAGGGGCCGCAGATACGCAGTATTTT
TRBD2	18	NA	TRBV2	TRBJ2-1	CASSEMGPGGSAQNEQFF	TGTGCCAGCAGTGAAATGGGTCCGGGAGGGAGTGCCCAAAATGAGCAGTTCTTC
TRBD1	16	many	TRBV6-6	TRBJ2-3	CASIGQGVYFTDTQYF	TGTGCCAGCATAGGACAGGGTGTATATTTCACAGATACGCAGTATTTT
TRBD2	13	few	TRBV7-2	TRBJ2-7	CASRPRGRYEQYF	TGTGCCAGCAGACCGCGGGGGAGATACGAGCAGTACTTC
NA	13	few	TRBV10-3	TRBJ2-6	CAILYSGANVLTF	TGTGCCATCTTATACTCTGGGGCCAACGTCCTGACTTTC
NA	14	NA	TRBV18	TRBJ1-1	CASSAQGQNTEAFF	TGTGCCAGCTCAGCTCAGGGACAGAACACTGAAGCTTTCTTT
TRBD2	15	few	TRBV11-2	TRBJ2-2	CASTKGGGYTGELFF	TGTGCCAGCACCAAGGGCGGGGGGTACACCGGGGAGCTGTTTTTT
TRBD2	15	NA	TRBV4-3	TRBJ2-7	CASSPGLAVGNEQYF	TGCGCCAGCAGCCCCGGACTAGCGGTTGGGAACGAGCAGTACTTC
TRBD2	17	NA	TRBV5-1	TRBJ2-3	CASSKTGTSGGGDTQYF	TGCGCCAGCAGCAAGACCGGGACTAGCGGGGGGGGAGATACGCAGTATTTT
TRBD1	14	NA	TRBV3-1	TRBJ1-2	CASSQHDREVGYTF	TGTGCCAGCAGCCAACACGACAGGGAGGTTGGCTACACCTTC
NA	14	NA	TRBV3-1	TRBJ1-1	CASSREGINTEAFF	TGTGCCAGCAGCCGGGAGGGTATAAACACTGAAGCTTTCTTT
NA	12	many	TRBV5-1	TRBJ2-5	CASSLDQETQYF	TGCGCCAGCAGCTTGGACCAAGAGACCCAGTACTTC
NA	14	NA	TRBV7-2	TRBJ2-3	CASSPNGAPDTQYF	TGTGCCAGCAGCCCCAACGGGGCGCCAGATACGCAGTATTTT
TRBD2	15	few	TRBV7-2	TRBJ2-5	CASRNTGGGMETQYF	TGTGCCAGCAGAAACACCGGGGGGGGAATGGAGACCCAGTACTTC
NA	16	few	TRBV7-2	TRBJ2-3	CASSLSLRGFTDTQYF	TGTGCCAGCAGCTTAAGTCTTCGGGGTTTCACAGATACGCAGTATTTT
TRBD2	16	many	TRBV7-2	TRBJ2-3	CASSLDGLAGAEAQYF	TGTGCCAGCAGCTTAGACGGGCTAGCGGGGGCTGAGGCGCAGTATTTT
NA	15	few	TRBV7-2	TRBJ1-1	CASSLARGGDTEAFF	TGTGCCAGCAGCTTAGCTAGAGGTGGTGACACTGAAGCTTTCTTT
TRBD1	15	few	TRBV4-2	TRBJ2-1	CASSRPGQAYNEQFF	TGTGCCAGCAGCCGTCCGGGACAGGCTTACAATGAGCAGTTCTTC
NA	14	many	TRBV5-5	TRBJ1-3	CASSYSGSGNTIYF	TGTGCCAGCAGCTACAGCGGCTCTGGAAACACCATATATTTT
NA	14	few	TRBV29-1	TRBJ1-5	CSVQEDSGYQPQHF	TGCAGCGTCCAGGAGGACAGCGGTTATCAGCCCCAGCATTTT
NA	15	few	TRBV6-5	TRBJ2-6	CASRSLSSGANVLTF	TGTGCCAGCAGGTCACTTAGCTCTGGGGCCAACGTCCTGACTTTC
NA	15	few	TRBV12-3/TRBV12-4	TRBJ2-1	CASSSPGWGRDEQFF	TGTGCCAGCAGTTCCCCGGGGTGGGGCCGCGATGAGCAGTTCTTC
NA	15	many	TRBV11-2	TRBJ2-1	CASSRRIPPGDEQFF	TGTGCCAGCAGCCGTAGAATACCCCCCGGGGATGAGCAGTTCTTC
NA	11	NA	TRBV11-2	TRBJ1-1	CASSYGGTAFF	TGTGCCAGCAGCTACGGGGGAACGGCTTTCTTT
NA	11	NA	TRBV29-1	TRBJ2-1	CSVGIYNEQFF	TGCAGCGTGGGGATCTACAATGAGCAGTTCTTC
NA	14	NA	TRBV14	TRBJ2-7	CASSQLRGGSQQYF	TGTGCCAGCAGCCAACTCAGGGGAGGGTCACAGCAGTACTTC
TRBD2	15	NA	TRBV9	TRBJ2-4	CASSVSGGDFDIQYF	TGTGCCAGCAGCGTTAGCGGGGGGGATTTCGACATTCAGTACTTC
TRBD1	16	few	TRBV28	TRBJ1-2	CASIPGTGGLYYGYTF	TGTGCCAGCATACCCGGGACAGGGGGCCTCTACTATGGCTACACCTTC
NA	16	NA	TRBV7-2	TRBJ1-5	CASSLGGAGRRGPQHF	TGTGCCAGCAGCTTAGGCGGCGCGGGGCGTCGAGGGCCCCAGCATTTT
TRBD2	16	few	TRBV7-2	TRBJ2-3	CASSSRLAGGPDTQYF	TGTGCCAGCAGCTCGAGACTAGCGGGGGGGCCGGATACGCAGTATTTT